The present entry profiles one T cell receptor (beta chain) with its context. Antigen unknown. The V end was cut by 1 base, the J end by 2 bases, with 12 bases between. This CDR3 is 17 amino acids long. Per the germline V gene, CDR1 is LNHDA and CDR2 is SQIVND (reference sequence). The data were taken from a study of cytomegalovirus exposure and HLA in healthy donors. Study context: From HLA-typed donors, an early data release held tens of millions of unique TCRs. Study-level findings and limits: No immune exposure information besides CMV serostatus was available. Most TCR sequences were seen very rarely across donors, but some public TCRs occurred in many. There were about 160 TCR beta chains listed as cytomegalovirus-associated.

13 Jbeta primers and 60 Vbeta primers were used for the PCR. Repertoires were generated with immunoSEQ multiplex PCR, while TCRdb's copy carries only in-frame clones and drops some. The sample yields 100,000 or so clones, more than 65% seen once. The clonotype comes from a man aged 35-49 years in good health and CMV-seropositive. The rearrangement joins TRBV19 to TRBJ1-6, with a weak D call TRBD1 (5 bases). Sequenced material: PBMCs. The CDR3 DNA sequence: TGTGCCAGTAGTATAGGGTCGTCGGGGGCCTATAATTCACCCCTCCACTTT. Protein sequence: CASSIGSSGAYNSPLHF.